The 3 T cell receptor beta chains below all came from one sample that was sequenced in a study of CD8 T cells in Susac syndrome. Reverse transcription of roughly 0.45 to 1 ug RNA was carried out with random hexamers. Each CDR3 protein gets one entry after TCRdb re-called the immunoSEQ multiplex PCR reads with MiXCR. Of 200,000 to 250,000 distinct CDR3 sequences listed, around nine tenths were seen once; the top ten hold about 0.15%. The sample was CD8+ T cells from PBMCs. Every receptor here comes from a human donor with multiple sclerosis.

This clonotype is a singleton in its sample. The J gene is TRBJ1-1, the V gene TRBV19; perhaps TRBD1 as D (6 bases). The germline gives CDR1 LNHDA, CDR2 SQIVND (reference sequence). V gave up 2 bases and J gave up 2 bases, with 15 bases separating them. The CDR3 has 16 amino acids. The CDR3 region has the DNA TGTGCCAGTAGTATATCGGCTGACAGGTTAAACACTGAAGCTTTCTTT. Protein sequence: CASSISADRLNTEAFF.

This chain links TRBV7-2 with TRBJ1-4; D ambiguous. The CDR3 contains 18 residues. The V end lost 1 base, the J end lost 1 base, and 16 bases lay between the germline ends. The germline V gene has CDR1 SGHTA and CDR2 FQGNSA. CDR3 region: CASSLVVARALTNEKLFF. The DNA of the CDR3 is TGTGCCAGCAGCTTAGTTGTGGCGCGGGCCTTAACTAATGAAAAACTGTTTTTT. Filled out from reference TRBV7-2 and TRBJ1-4, the complete variable domain reads GAGVSQSPSNKVTEKGKDVELRCDPISGHTALYWYRQSLGQGLEFLIYFQGNSAPDKSGLPSDRFSAERTGGSVSTLTIQRTQQEDSAVYLCASSLVVARALTNEKLFFGSGTQLSVL.

This chain uses TRBV7-9 with TRBJ2-7; possibly TRBD1 for D (5 bases). Trimming shortened V by 1 base and J by 5 bases, and 12 bases separated the two germline ends. The CDR3 spans 14 residues. Germline V gene lookup returns CDR1 SEHNR and CDR2 FQNEAQ (reference sequence). The CDR3 is CASSLGQGDNEQYF. DNA for the CDR3: TGTGCCAGCAGCTTAGGCCAGGGCGACAACGAGCAGTACTTC.